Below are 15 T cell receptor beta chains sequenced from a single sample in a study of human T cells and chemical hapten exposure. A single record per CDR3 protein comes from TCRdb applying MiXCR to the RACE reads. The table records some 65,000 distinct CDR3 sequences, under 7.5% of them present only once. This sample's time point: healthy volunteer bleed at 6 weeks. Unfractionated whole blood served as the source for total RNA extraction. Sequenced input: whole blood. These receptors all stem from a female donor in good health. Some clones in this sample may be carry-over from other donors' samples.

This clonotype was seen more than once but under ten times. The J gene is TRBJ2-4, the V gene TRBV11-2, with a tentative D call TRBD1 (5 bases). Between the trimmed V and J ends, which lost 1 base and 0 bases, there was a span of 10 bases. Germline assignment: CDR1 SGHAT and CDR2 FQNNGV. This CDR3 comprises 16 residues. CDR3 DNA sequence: TGTGCCAGCAGCTTAGGGGCAGGGTTAGCCAAAAACATTCAGTACTTC. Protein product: CASSLGAGLAKNIQYF.

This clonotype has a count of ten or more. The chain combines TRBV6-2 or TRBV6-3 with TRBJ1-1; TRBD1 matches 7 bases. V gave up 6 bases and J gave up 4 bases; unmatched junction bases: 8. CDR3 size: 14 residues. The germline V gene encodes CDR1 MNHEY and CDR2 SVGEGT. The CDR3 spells CASRNDRASTEAFF. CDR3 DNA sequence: TGTGCCAGCAGAAACGACAGGGCAAGCACTGAAGCTTTCTTT.

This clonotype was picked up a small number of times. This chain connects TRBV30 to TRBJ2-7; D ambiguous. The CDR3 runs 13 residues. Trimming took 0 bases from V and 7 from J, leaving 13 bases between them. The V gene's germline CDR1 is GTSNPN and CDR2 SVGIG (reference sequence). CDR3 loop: CAWSVGHLREQYF. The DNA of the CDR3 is TGTGCCTGGAGTGTGGGTCACCTACGAGAGCAGTACTTC.

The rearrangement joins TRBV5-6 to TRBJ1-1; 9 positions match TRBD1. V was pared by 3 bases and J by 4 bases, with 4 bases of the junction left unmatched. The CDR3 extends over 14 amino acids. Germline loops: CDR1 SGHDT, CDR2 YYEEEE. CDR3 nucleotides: TGTGCCAGCAGCTGGACAGGGGAGGCCACTGAAGCTTTCTTT. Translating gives CASSWTGEATEAFF.

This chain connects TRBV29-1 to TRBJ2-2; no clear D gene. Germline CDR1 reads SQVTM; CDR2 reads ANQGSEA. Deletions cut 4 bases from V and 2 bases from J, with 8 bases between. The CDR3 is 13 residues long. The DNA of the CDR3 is TGCAGCGTTGTCAGGTTTAACACCGGGGAGCTGTTTTTT. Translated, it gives CSVVRFNTGELFF.

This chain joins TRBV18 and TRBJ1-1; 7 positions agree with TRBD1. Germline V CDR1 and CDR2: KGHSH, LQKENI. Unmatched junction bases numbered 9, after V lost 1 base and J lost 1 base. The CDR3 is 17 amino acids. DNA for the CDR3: TGTGCCAGCTCACCACTGACGGCAGGGGGTTCGAACACTGAAGCTTTCTTT. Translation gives CASSPLTAGGSNTEAFF.

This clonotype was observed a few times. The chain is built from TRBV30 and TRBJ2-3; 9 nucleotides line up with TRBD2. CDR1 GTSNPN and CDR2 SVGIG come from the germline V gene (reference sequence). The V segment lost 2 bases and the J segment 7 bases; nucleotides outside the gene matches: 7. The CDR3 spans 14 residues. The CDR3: CAWSPPGLAYTQYF. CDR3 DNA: TGTGCCTGGAGTCCCCCGGGACTAGCTTATACGCAGTATTTT.

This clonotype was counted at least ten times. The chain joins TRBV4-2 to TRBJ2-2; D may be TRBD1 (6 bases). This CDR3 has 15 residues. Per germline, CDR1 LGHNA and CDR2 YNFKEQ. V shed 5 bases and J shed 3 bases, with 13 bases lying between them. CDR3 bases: TGTGCCAGCAGCTCCCGGGACATACACACCGGGGAGCTGTTTTTT. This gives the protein CASSSRDIHTGELFF.

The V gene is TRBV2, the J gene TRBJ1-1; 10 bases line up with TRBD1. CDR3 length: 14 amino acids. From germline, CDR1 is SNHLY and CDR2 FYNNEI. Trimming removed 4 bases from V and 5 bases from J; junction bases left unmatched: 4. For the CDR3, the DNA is TGTGCCAGCAGTGCCGGACAGGGGGTTACTGAAGCTTTCTTT. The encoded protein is CASSAGQGVTEAFF. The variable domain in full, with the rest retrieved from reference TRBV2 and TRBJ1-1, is EPEVTQTPSHQVTQMGQEVILRCVPISNHLYFYWYRQILGQKVEFLVSFYNNEISEKSEIFDDQFSVERPDGSNFTLKIRSTKLEDSAMYFCASSAGQGVTEAFFGQGTRLTVV.

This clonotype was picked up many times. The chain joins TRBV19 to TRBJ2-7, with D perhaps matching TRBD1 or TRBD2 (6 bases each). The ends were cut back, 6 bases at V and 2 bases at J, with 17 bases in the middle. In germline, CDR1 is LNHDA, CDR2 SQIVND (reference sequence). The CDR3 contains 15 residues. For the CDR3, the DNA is TGTGCCAGTAGCCCCTTCAGGGGAGGTACCTACGAGCAGTACTTC. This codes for CASSPFRGGTYEQYF.

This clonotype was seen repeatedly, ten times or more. The CDR3 loop is CATSRGIRETTDTQYF. As DNA, the CDR3 is TGTGCCACCAGCAGAGGTATTAGGGAAACCACAGATACGCAGTATTTT. This chain connects TRBV15 to TRBJ2-3; unclear D gene. The germline V and J ends were trimmed by 1 base and 2 bases, with 13 bases remaining between them. This CDR3 has 16 residues. Germline V gene lookup returns CDR1 LNHNV and CDR2 YYDKDF (reference sequence). The full variable domain, with the rest looked up from reference TRBV15 and TRBJ2-3, is DAMVIQNPRYQVTQFGKPVTLSCSQTLNHNVMYWYQQKSSQAPKLLFHYYDKDFNNEADTPDNFQSRRPNTSFCFLDIRSPGLGDTAMYLCATSRGIRETTDTQYFGPGTRLTVL.

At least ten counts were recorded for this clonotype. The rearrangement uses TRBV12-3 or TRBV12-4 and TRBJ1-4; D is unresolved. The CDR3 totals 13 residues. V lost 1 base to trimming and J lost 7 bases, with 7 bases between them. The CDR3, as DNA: TGTGCCAGCAGTTTAGTGTGGGGTGAAAAACTGTTTTTT. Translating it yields CASSLVWGEKLFF.

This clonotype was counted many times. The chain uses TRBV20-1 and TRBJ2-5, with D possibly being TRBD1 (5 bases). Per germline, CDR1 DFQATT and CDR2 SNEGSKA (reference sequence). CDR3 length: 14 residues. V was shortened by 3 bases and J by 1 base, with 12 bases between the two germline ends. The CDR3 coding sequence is TGCAGTGCTAGTCCGGACACCCTCCAAGAGACCCAGTACTTC. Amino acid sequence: CSASPDTLQETQYF.

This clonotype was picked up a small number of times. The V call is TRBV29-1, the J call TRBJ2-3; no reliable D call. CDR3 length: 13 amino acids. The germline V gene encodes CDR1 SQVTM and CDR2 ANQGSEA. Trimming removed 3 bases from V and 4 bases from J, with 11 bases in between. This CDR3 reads CSVEYSEADTQYF. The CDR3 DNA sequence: TGCAGCGTTGAGTACAGCGAGGCAGATACGCAGTATTTT.

The CDR3 DNA reads TGTGCCAGCAACACGAACACTGAAGCTTTCTTT. Translation: CASNTNTEAFF. This rearrangement joins TRBV28 to TRBJ1-1; D uncertain. The V and J ends lost 7 bases and 1 base respectively, with 4 bases between them. Germline lookup yields CDR1 MDHEN and CDR2 SYDVKM. The CDR3 contains 11 residues.